This is a list of T cell receptor beta chains from one sample in a study of spatial heterogeneity in lung cancer. TCRdb re-derived calls from the 5' RACE reads in MiXCR, one entry per CDR3 protein. Here the sample spans 35,000 to 45,000 distinct CDR3 sequences, less than 6.5% being singletons. The sample consisted of PBMCs, taken at surgery. Source of these receptors: a female donor with early-stage non-small cell lung cancer. Each CDR3 is given with its conserved first and last residue.

14 TRBV27 CASIPTASTDTQYF
14 TRBV12-3/TRBV12-4 CASSLGGGKDTQYF
18 TRBV4-3 CASSQDADGRGGSEKLFF
17 TRBV9 CASSVAAGAHGGNEQYF
15 TRBV3-1 CASSQGGAGHQPQHF
16 TRBV20-1 CSARDQGGTTNEKLFF
13 TRBV5-5 CASSLGQDYGYTF
17 TRBV5-5 CASSQGGYRDRDNEQYF
15 TRBV18 CASSPPGRGGNEQFF
13 TRBV7-2 CASSEGQGVKQFF
14 TRBV7-2 CASSTGTPESIQYF
17 TRBV6-2/TRBV6-3 CASSYPWDSPSEDTQYF
15 TRBV4-2 CASSQLAGEYNEQFF
13 TRBV7-2 CASSLGAGNTIYF
12 TRBV29-1 CSVLGLSNEQFF
17 TRBV4-2 CASSQARTGERTDTQYF
14 TRBV20-1 CSAPPVLGDTEAFF
15 TRBV30 CAFTQGRVRTGELFF
15 TRBV23-1 CASSDPTGLVEKLFF
14 TRBV28 CASSGGGTNEKLFF
12 TRBV2 CAAEGFGEKLFF
15 TRBV9 CASSVGGGYYNEQFF
20 TRBV4-3 CASSQVGVSGTGEANYGYTF
14 TRBV2 CAIRPGQGDYEQYF
13 TRBV9 CASSVSNGNIQYF
15 TRBV5-1 CASSLGVNANTEAFF
14 TRBV20-1 CSASLTDGANVLTF
13 TRBV20-1 CSAIRGVNTEAFF
16 TRBV4-2 CASSQESDRGLDEQYF
15 TRBV6-5 CASSYWGTEAPGYTF
16 TRBV9 CASSVGRRGPQETQYF
16 TRBV2 CASSSGAISGANVLTF
15 TRBV20-1 CSARDLKRLPETQYF
13 TRBV30 CAWSEGQYQPQHF